This TCR beta chain was documented in a study of T cells after somatic rescue of genetic block. The CDR3 extends over 13 amino acids. Trimming stripped 2 bases from V and 6 bases from J, with 5 bases between. Germline V gene data show CDR1 as MNHEY and CDR2 as SVGAGI. The repertoire was sequenced with immunoSEQ multiplex PCR; TCRdb's copy has only in-frame clones and lacks some. This repertoire shows around 52,000 clones, around 96% found once; its top ten account for approximately 0.07%. This clonotype was sampled from a child in the first two years of life. This chain connects TRBV6-5 to TRBJ1-6; the D gene is possibly TRBD1 (5 bases). Sequencing used peripheral blood mononuclear cells (PBMCs). DNA for the CDR3: TGTGCCAGCAGTTACGACAGTAATTCACCCCTCCACTTT. It specifies CASSYDSNSPLHF.